This T cell receptor beta chain was observed in a study of regulatory T cells in long-lasting Graves disease. The sample holds many counts of this clonotype. The CDR3 loop spans 14 amino acids. Germline CDR1 and CDR2: MNHEY and SVGAGI. With V trimmed by 4 bases and J by 7 bases, 2 bases remained unmatched. Described time point: newly diagnosed GD, antithyroid drugs for less than 3 months. With RNA extracted from PBMCs as input, the TCR library was made. Patient provenance is recorded as an endocrinology department in Xi'an, China. Library construction for TCR beta used iRepertoire HTBI primers and Arm-PCR of CDR3 regions. TCRdb re-called the multiplex PCR reads with MiXCR, one entry per CDR3 protein. The sample has about 560,000 distinct CDR3 sequences, about 16% seen once. These same records also appear under a second study, on T cells in Graves' hyperthyroidism and ophthalmopathy.

This receptor was obtained from a young man with Graves disease. J is TRBJ2-7 and V is TRBV6-5; 15 nucleotides match TRBD2. The material was peripheral blood mononuclear cells (PBMCs), obtained at new diagnosis, from a patient treated with antithyroid drugs. CDR3 sequence reads: CASSWTSGRDEQYF. The CDR3 DNA sequence: TGTGCCAGCAGTTGGACTAGCGGGAGGGATGAGCAGTACTTC.